This T cell receptor beta chain derives from a study of siplizumab effects on memory and regulatory T cells. Study-wide results and limits: The mean Treg-derived percentage of mappable alloreactive CD4+ clones was 55% to 80% with siplizumab compared with under 30% in controls. Tracing alloreactive clones into unstimulated subsets worked for only a minor fraction of them. Significant reduction of alloreactive sequences traceable to unstimulated CD4+ memory cells was observed with siplizumab. Many proliferating CD4+ or CD8+ clones remained unclassified. Roughly 75-96% of them could not be assigned either a naive or a memory phenotype.

Concerning this clone: Antigen unknown.

Some clones are missing from TCRdb's copy, which holds only in-frame ones; the method was immunoSEQ multiplex PCR. The sample includes about 110,000 clones, roughly 92% of them seen just once. The TCR was taken from a human donor in good health. Sequenced input: CD4+ T cells sorted from blood.

The CDR3: CASMRGRGSLETQYF. CDR3 sequence (DNA): TGTGCCAGCATGAGGGGCCGGGGGTCCTTAGAGACCCAGTACTTC. The rearrangement uses TRBV6-6 and TRBJ2-5; TRBD2 might be the D (6 bases). The CDR3 has 15 amino acids. Trimming removed 7 bases at V and 4 bases at J, with 19 bases between. The germline CDR1 and CDR2 sequences are MNHNY and SVGAGI (reference sequence).